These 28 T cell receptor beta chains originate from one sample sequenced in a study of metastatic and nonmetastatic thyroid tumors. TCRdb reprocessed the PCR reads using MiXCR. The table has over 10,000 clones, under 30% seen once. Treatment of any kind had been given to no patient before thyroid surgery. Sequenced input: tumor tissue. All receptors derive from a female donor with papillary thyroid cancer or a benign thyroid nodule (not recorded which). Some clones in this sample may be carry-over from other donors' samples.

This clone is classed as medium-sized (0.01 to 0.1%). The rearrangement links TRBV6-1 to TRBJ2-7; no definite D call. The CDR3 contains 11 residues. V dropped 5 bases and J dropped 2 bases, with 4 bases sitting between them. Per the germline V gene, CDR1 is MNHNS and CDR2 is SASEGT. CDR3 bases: TGTGCCAGCAGTCAGACCTACGAGCAGTACTTC. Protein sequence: CASSQTYEQYF.

The chain's CDR3 is CASSLGLGGQGRSPYYNEQFF. The CDR3 nucleotides are TGTGCCAGCAGTTTAGGGTTGGGGGGACAGGGAAGGTCGCCCTACTACAATGAGCAGTTCTTC. The chain links TRBV12-3 or TRBV12-4 to TRBJ2-1, with TRBD1 matching over 9 bases. The J segment lost 3 bases and the V segment lost 1 base, leaving 19 bases of the junction unmatched. This CDR3 is 21 amino acids long.

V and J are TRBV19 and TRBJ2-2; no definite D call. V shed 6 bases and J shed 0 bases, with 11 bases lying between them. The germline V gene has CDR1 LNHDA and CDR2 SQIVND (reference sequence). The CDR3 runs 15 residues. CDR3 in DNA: TGTGCCAGTAGACCAGGCAGTGCGAACACCGGGGAGCTGTTTTTT. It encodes CASRPGSANTGELFF.

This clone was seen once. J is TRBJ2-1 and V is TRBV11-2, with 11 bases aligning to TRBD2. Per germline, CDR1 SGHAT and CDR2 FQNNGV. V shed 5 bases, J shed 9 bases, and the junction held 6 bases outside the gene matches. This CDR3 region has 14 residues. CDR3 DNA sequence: TGTGCCAGCAGCCAGACTAGCGGGAATATTGAGCAGTTCTTC. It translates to CASSQTSGNIEQFF.

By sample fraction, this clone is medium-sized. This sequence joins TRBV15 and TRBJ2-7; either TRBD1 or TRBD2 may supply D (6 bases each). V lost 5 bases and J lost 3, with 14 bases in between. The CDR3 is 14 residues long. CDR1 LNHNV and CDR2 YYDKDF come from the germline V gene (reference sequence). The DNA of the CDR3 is TGTGCCACCAGCGTTTTTGGGGGGCACTACGAGCAGTACTTC. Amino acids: CATSVFGGHYEQYF. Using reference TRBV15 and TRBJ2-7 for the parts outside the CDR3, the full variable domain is DAMVIQNPRYQVTQFGKPVTLSCSQTLNHNVMYWYQQKSSQAPKLLFHYYDKDFNNEADTPDNFQSRRPNTSFCFLDIRSPGLGDTAMYLCATSVFGGHYEQYFGPGTRLTVT.

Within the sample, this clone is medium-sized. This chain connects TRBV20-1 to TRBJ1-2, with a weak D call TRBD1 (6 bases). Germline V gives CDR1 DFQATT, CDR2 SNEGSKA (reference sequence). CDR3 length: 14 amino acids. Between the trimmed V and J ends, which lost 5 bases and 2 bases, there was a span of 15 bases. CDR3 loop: CSAEQGFPNYGYTF. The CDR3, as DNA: TGCAGTGCTGAACAGGGTTTCCCGAACTATGGCTACACCTTC.

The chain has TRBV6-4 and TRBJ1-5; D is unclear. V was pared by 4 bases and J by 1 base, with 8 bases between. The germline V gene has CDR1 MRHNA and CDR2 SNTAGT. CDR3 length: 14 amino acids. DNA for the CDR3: TGTGCCAGCAGTGGTGGGTGGAGCAATCAGCCCCAGCATTTT. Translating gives CASSGGWSNQPQHF.

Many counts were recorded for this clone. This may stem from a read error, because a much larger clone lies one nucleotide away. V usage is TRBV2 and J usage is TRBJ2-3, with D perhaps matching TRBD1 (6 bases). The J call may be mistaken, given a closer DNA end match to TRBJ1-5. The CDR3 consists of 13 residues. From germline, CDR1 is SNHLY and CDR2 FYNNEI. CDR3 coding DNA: TGTGCCAGCAGTAATACAGGGACGGATACGCAGCATTTT. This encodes CASSNTGTDTQHF.

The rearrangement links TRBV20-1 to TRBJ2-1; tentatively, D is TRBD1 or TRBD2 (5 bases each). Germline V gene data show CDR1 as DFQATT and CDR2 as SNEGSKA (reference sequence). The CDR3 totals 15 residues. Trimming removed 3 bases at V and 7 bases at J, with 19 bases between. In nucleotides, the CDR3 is TGCAGTGCTAGCAGTCTGCGCGCGAGGGGTAATGAGCAGTTCTTC. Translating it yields CSASSLRARGNEQFF.

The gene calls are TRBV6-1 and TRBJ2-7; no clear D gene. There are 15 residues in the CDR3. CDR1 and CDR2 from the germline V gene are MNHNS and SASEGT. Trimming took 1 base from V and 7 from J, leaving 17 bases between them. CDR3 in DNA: TGTGCCAGCAGTGAAGAGGCGTGGATGGGCGGAGAGCAGTACTTC. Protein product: CASSEEAWMGGEQYF.

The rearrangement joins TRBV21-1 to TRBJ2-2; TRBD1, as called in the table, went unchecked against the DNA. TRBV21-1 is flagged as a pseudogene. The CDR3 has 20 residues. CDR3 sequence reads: CASSTRLGAKTTMNTGELFF. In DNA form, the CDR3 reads TGTGCCAGCAGCACCCGCCTGGGGGCAAAGACTACCATGAACACCGGGGAGCTGTTTTTT.

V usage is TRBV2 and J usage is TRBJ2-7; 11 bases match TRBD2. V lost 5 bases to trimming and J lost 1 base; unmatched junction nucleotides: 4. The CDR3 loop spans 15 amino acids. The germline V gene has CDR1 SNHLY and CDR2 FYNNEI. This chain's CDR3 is CASSPTSGVSYEQYF. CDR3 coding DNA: TGTGCCAGCAGTCCGACTAGCGGGGTTTCCTACGAGCAGTACTTC.

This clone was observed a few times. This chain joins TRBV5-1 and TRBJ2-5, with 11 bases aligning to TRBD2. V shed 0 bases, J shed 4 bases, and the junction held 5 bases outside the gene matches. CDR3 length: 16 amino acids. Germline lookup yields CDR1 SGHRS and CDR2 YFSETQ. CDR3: CASSLASGTSGETQYF. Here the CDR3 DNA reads TGCGCCAGCAGCTTGGCTTCCGGGACTAGCGGAGAGACCCAGTACTTC.

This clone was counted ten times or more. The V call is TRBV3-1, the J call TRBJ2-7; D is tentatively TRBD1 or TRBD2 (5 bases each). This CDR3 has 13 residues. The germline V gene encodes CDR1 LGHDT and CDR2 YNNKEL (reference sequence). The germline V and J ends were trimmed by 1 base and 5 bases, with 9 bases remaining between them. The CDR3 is CASSQGDVNEQYF. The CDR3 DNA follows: TGTGCCAGCAGCCAAGGGGACGTCAACGAGCAGTACTTC.

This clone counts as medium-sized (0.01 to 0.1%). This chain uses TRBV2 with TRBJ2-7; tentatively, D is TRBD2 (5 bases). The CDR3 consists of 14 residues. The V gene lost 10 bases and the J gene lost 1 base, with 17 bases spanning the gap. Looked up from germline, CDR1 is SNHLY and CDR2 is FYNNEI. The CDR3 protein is CATRFGLASYEQYF. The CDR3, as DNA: TGTGCCACGAGGTTCGGGTTAGCGTCCTACGAGCAGTACTTC.

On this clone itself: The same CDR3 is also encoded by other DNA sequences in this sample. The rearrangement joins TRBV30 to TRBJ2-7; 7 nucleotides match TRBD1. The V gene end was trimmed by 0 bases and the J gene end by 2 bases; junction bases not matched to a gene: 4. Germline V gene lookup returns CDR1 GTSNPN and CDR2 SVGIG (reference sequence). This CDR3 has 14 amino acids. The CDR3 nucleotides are TGTGCCTGGAGTGTCTCCGGGACAGCCTACGAGCAGTACTTC. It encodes CAWSVSGTAYEQYF. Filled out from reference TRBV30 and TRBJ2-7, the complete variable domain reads SQTIHQWPATLVQPVGSPLSLECTVEGTSNPNLYWYRQAAGRGLQLLFYSVGIGQISSEVPQNLSASRPQDRQFILSSKKLLLSDSGFYLCAWSVSGTAYEQYFGPGTRLTVT.

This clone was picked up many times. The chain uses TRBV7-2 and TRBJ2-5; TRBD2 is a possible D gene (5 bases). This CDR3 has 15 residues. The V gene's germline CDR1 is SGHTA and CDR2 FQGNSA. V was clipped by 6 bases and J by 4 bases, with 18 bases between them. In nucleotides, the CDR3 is TGTGCCAGCAGACCCGGCGGGCGGACGGTAGAGACCCAGTACTTC. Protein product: CASRPGGRTVETQYF.

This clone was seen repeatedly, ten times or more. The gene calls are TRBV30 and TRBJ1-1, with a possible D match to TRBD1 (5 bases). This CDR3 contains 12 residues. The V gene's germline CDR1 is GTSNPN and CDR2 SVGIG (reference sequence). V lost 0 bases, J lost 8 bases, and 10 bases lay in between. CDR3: CAWSVLTVEAFF. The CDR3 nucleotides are TGTGCCTGGAGTGTACTGACAGTAGAAGCTTTCTTT.

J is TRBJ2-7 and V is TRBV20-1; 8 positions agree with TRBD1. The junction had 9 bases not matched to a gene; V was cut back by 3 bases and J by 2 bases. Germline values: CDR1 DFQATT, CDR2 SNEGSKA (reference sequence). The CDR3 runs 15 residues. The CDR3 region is CSARGGQGNPYEQYF. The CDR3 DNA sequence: TGCAGTGCTAGGGGCGGACAGGGTAACCCCTACGAGCAGTACTTC.

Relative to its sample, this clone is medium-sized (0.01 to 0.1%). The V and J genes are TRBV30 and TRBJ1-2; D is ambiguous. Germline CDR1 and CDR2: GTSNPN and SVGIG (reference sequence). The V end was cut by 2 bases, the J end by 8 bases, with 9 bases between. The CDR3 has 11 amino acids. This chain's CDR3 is CAWSPGGGYTF. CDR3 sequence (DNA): TGTGCCTGGAGTCCCGGAGGAGGCTACACCTTC.

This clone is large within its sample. CDR3 nucleotide sequence: TGTGCCAGCAGCTTAGGGCAGGGTATGAGAGCTTTCTTT. Encoded protein: CASSLGQGMRAFF. V and J are TRBV11-3 and TRBJ1-1; maybe TRBD1 (5 bases). Trimming removed 1 base at V and 10 bases at J, with 13 bases between. This CDR3 region has 13 residues. The V gene's germline CDR1 is SGHNT and CDR2 YENEEA.

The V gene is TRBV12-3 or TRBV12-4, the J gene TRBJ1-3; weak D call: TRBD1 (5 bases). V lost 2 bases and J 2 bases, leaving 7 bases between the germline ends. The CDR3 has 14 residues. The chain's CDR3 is CASSLSQAGNTIYF. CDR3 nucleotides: TGTGCCAGCAGTTTATCACAGGCTGGAAACACCATATATTTT.

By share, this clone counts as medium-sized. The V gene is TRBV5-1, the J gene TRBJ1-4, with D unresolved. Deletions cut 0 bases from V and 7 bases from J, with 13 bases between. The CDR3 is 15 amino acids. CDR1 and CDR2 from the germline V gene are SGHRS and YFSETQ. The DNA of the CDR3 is TGCGCCAGCAGCTTGGAAGGAATGAAGAGTGAAAAACTGTTTTTT. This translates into CASSLEGMKSEKLFF.

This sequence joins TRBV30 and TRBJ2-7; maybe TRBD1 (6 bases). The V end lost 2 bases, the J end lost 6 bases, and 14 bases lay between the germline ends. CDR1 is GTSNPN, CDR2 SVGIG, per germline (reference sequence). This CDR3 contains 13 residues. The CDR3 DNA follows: TGTGCCTGGAGTATTGGACAGACAGTCGAGCAGTACTTC. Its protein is CAWSIGQTVEQYF. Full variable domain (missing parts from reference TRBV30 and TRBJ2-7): SQTIHQWPATLVQPVGSPLSLECTVEGTSNPNLYWYRQAAGRGLQLLFYSVGIGQISSEVPQNLSASRPQDRQFILSSKKLLLSDSGFYLCAWSIGQTVEQYFGPGTRLTVT.

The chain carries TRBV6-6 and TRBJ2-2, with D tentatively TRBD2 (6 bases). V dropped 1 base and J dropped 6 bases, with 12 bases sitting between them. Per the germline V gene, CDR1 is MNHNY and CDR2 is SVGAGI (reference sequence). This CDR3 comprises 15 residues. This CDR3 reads CASSYYQTSSGELFF. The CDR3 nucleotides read TGTGCCAGCAGTTACTACCAGACTAGTTCCGGGGAGCTGTTTTTT.

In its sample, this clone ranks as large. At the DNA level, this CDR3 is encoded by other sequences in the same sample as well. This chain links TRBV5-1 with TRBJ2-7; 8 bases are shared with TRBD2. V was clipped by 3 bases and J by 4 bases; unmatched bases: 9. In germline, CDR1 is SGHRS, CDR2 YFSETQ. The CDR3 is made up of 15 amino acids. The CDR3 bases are TGCGCCAGCAGCTCGCCGGGACTAGGTACTTACGAGCAGTACTTC. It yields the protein CASSSPGLGTYEQYF.

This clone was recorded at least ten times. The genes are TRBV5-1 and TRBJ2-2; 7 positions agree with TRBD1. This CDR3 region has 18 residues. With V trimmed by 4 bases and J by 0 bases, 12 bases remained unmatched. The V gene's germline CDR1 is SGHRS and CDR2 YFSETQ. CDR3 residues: CASSPQDRSIANTGELFF. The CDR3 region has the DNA TGCGCCAGCAGCCCCCAGGACAGGAGTATCGCGAACACCGGGGAGCTGTTTTTT. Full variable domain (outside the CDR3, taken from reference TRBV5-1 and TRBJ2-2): KAGVTQTPRYLIKTRGQQVTLSCSPISGHRSVSWYQQTPGQGLQFLFEYFSETQRNKGNFPGRFSGRQFSNSRSEMNVSTLELGDSALYLCASSPQDRSIANTGELFFGEGSRLTVL.

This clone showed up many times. CDR3 in DNA: TGTGCCAGTAGGGACGGACAGGGACGGCAAAACACCATATATTTT. It encodes CASRDGQGRQNTIYF. J is TRBJ1-3 and V is TRBV19, with 8 bases aligning to TRBD1. V gave up 6 bases and J gave up 6 bases; unmatched junction bases: 10. The CDR3 runs 15 residues. Germline V gene sequence: CDR1 LNHDA, CDR2 SQIVND (reference sequence).